The sequence of this T cell receptor beta chain was determined in a study of long-term antiretroviral therapy in people with HIV (dated by TCRdb to 2021 to 2024). In terms of the full investigation: The earliest samples were collected about a decade before the 2015 WHO recommendation for immediate ART, when ART was typically delayed until CD4 counts fell. This retrospective serial study examined whether starting ART and sustained HIV suppression were associated with changes in the composition and diversity of the TRB repertoire in peripheral blood. The cohort contributed 150 to 200 cryopreserved PBMC samples from around 33 adults with confirmed HIV infection, collected serially over a mean of approximately 6 years (range 1-12). Among the 30 or so participants with HIV, about 11 were female. No cross-contamination during QIAcube processing turned up in test extractions that ran a monoclonal T-cell line alongside 30 to 35 polyclonal samples.

The immunoSEQ hsTCRB v3.0 assay was used at survey level resolution to sequence the TRB variable region. A depth of about 35,000-50,000 T-cell genomes per sample was targeted for TRB sequencing. Pooled TRB libraries were sequenced on an Illumina MiSeq with a v3 150-cycle kit. Under the source paper's analysis protocol: Analysis of repertoires was carried out in R inside a reproducible Nextflow workflow spanning QC, data transformation and analysis. LymphoSeq2, an R package for AIRR-Seq data exploration, was used to implement custom analyses. Several samples yielding fewer than 5000 total TRB sequences were excluded, leaving around 200 analyzed HIV repertoires. Of the 180 to 200 retained HIV repertoires, 55 to 60 were collected before and around 130 after ART initiation. Each repertoire was downsampled to 5000 TRB nucleotide sequences, and summary statistics were averaged across 100 downsampling iterations. The analysis kept only TRB sequences whose CDR3 regions were at least seven amino acids long. A Shannon entropy-derived clonality score and the Gini coefficient were used to measure diversity. Repertoire networks linked the top 5000 CDR3 amino acid sequences whenever two sequences differed by an edit distance of one. GLIPH2 predicted antigen specificity groups and MHC restriction for TRB CDR3 amino acid sequences. To flag known associations with CMV, EBV, HIV or tissue antigens, CDR3 amino acid sequences were compared against VDJdb and McPAS-TCR. Pre-ART, post-ART and control groups were compared with Wilcoxon signed-rank tests and Holm-Bonferroni correction. Imported from immuneACCESS, the table was reduced by TCRdb to in-frame sequences with V and J called. These copies leave out some clones; in studies compared against another copy, an unresolved V gene accounts for under half, and the cause of the remainder is not known. V and J calls and clone size are given by that table; D and trimming were obtained from the DNA. This sample is represented by 25,000 to 35,000 clones; about 96% of them were singletons. Around 3.1% of the sample is taken by the ten largest.

Inclusion was restricted to participants for whom at least one PBMC sample before ART initiation and at least two post-ART samples were available. All participants with HIV were treated in the United States of America. Before DNA extraction, cryopreserved samples of roughly 0.95-10 million PBMC were thawed and washed. At the time of the earliest PBMC sample, participants with HIV were aged between roughly 20 and 60 years. Each participant contributed PBMC samples from 1-4 timepoints before ART initiation and 2-8 timepoints after ART initiation, with a median of 7 samples. Serial HIV viral load, CD4+ T-cell count, ART history and demographic data were obtained for every participant. A Qiagen kit on a QIAcube was used to extract genomic DNA from unsorted PBMC, with samples processed in batches of 12. Comments on this clone: Its cognate antigen has yet to be identified. Base quality data are lacking; no much larger clone is found one base away.

What the study reported, not specific to this receptor: At every time point, the repertoire was dominated by expanded TRB clones first identified before ART initiation, although this dominance fluctuated and, in many PLHIV, declined after ART. No data were available on ART adherence, viral resistance or therapy changes, limiting inferences about post-ART repertoire changes. ART initiation was associated with a significant increase in TRB diversity, but diversity stayed significantly below transplant donor controls even after long-term ART. Narrower CDR3 length ranges were observed in HIV repertoires than in controls, and an antigen-experienced repertoire with only a slight naive shift after ART was suggested by the network structure. Owing to limited PBMC availability, only the TCR beta chain was sequenced, without alpha chain pairing. The samples span the years 2004 to 2017, and the ART regimens used may be less effective than current regimens. Because pre-ART samples had limited cell numbers, unsorted PBMC were profiled rather than sorted CD4+ and CD8+ T cells.

There are 12 amino acids in the CDR3, from cysteine to phenylalanine inclusive. Here the CDR3 DNA is all that survives: 36 bases in frame from base 1. The junction shows trimming of 8 bases on V and 3 bases on J, and the gene matches do not reach 2 bases of it. CDR1 and CDR2 (SEHNR, FQNEAQ) derive from the germline V gene (reference sequence). Recombination joined TRBV7-9 with TRBJ2-3, with 7 central nucleotides matching TRBD2. This clonotype was obtained from a man aged 30 to 45 with HIV. Specimen: unsorted PBMCs, collected 6.9 years after starting antiretroviral therapy. CDR3 region: CASVGGTDTQYF. The nucleotide sequence reads TGTGCCAGCGTCGGGGGGACAGATACGCAGTATTTT.